These 15 T cell receptor beta chains were sequenced from one sample in a study of cytomegalovirus exposure and HLA in healthy donors. The PCR contained 60 Vbeta and 13 Jbeta primers. Measured with immunoSEQ multiplex PCR; TCRdb has only the in-frame clones, and not every one. This table has over 150,000 clones, 75% to 90% appearing once. The sequenced material came from PBMCs. The receptors were sampled from a man aged 25-45 years in good health and CMV-seropositive.

The chain recombines TRBV23-1 with TRBJ1-4; D not resolved. TRBV23-1 is identified as an open reading frame with a role that is uncertain. There are 16 residues in the CDR3. V lost 0 bases, J lost 8 bases, and 16 bases lay in between. CDR3 residues: CASSQSRGEAREKLFF. Here the CDR3 DNA reads TGCGCCAGCAGTCAATCGCGTGGGGAGGCCAGGGAAAAACTGTTTTTT.

The genes are TRBV4-3 and TRBJ2-6, with no clear D. Germline CDR1 reads LGHNA; CDR2 reads YSLEER. Trimming took off 3 bases at V and 0 bases at J, with 9 bases between the two ends. The CDR3 is 16 amino acids. The CDR3 sequence is CASSQRWASGANVLTF. CDR3 nucleotides: TGCGCCAGCAGCCAGAGATGGGCCTCTGGGGCCAACGTCCTGACTTTC.

The rearrangement joins TRBV13 to TRBJ1-3, with D unclear. With 5 bases removed from V and 0 bases from J, the gap between germline ends came to 11 bases. Germline V CDR1 and CDR2: PRHDT, FYEKMQ (reference sequence). CDR3 length: 15 residues. This CDR3 reads CASSLVPYSGNTIYF. CDR3 DNA sequence: TGTGCCAGCAGCCTGGTCCCCTACTCTGGAAACACCATATATTTT.

J is TRBJ2-1 and V is TRBV9; 10 nucleotides line up with TRBD2. The V gene end was trimmed by 0 bases and the J gene end by 6 bases; junction bases not matched to a gene: 12. This CDR3 is built from 18 residues. Germline CDR1 and CDR2: SGDLS and YYNGEE. CDR3 loop: CASSVGPLSGRAANEQFF. The CDR3 DNA is TGTGCCAGCAGCGTAGGTCCCCTGAGCGGGAGGGCCGCCAATGAGCAGTTCTTC. Supplemented by reference TRBV9 and TRBJ2-1, the full variable domain reads DSGVTQTPKHLITATGQRVTLRCSPRSGDLSVYWYQQSLDQGLQFLIQYYNGEERAKGNILERFSAQQFPDLHSELNLSSLELGDSALYFCASSVGPLSGRAANEQFFGPGTRLTVL.

V gene TRBV4-2 combines with J gene TRBJ1-1; possibly TRBD1 for D (5 bases). This CDR3 has 13 amino acids. Germline V lookup: CDR1 LGHNA, CDR2 YNFKEQ. V was cut by 0 bases and J by 9 bases, with 11 bases left in between. This CDR3 reads CASSQDAREKAFF. CDR3 DNA sequence: TGTGCCAGCAGCCAAGACGCCAGGGAAAAAGCTTTCTTT.

This chain links TRBV25-1 with TRBJ1-3; D gene unclear. Germline V gene sequence: CDR1 MGHDK, CDR2 SYGVNS. V was pared by 3 bases and J by 7 bases, with 13 bases between. This CDR3 is 14 amino acids long. The CDR3 DNA reads as TGTGCCAGCAGTGAGTCGGGGATGGGCAACACCATATATTTT. Its protein product is CASSESGMGNTIYF.

This chain links TRBV5-1 with TRBJ2-5, with a weak D call TRBD2 (6 bases). Germline V gene data show CDR1 as SGHRS and CDR2 as YFSETQ. The CDR3 is 15 amino acids. V gave up 7 bases and J gave up 4 bases, with 20 bases separating them. CDR3: CASRSGLTTGETQYF. The CDR3 nucleotides read TGCGCCAGCCGTTCGGGACTCACAACGGGAGAGACCCAGTACTTC. Combining the CDR3 with reference TRBV5-1 and TRBJ2-5 gives the whole variable domain KAGVTQTPRYLIKTRGQQVTLSCSPISGHRSVSWYQQTPGQGLQFLFEYFSETQRNKGNFPGRFSGRQFSNSRSEMNVSTLELGDSALYLCASRSGLTTGETQYFGPGTRLLVL.

The chain carries TRBV23-1 and TRBJ1-2; the D gene is possibly TRBD1 (5 bases). Being an ORF, TRBV23-1 has a function that is uncertain. Deletions cut 8 bases from V and 5 bases from J, with 18 bases between. The CDR3 has 14 residues. In DNA, the CDR3 is TGCGCCAGCGCGTCGGGGGGTGAAGAGTATGGCTACACCTTC. Translated: CASASGGEEYGYTF.

V usage is TRBV5-1 and J usage is TRBJ2-2; 9 positions match TRBD2. This CDR3 spans 17 amino acids. CDR1 is SGHRS and CDR2 is YFSETQ in the germline V gene. Losses at the gene ends were 1 base for V and 5 bases for J; bases not matched to a gene: 9. The CDR3 is CASSLLGGGAETGELFF. In DNA form, the CDR3 reads TGCGCCAGCAGCTTGCTGGGCGGGGGGGCTGAAACCGGGGAGCTGTTTTTT.

This clone was seen a handful of times. The chain has TRBV5-1 and TRBJ2-2, with TRBD2 matching 8 bases. Per the germline V gene, CDR1 is SGHRS and CDR2 is YFSETQ. V dropped 3 bases and J dropped 6; count of bases not matched to a gene: 7. This CDR3 contains 15 residues. The CDR3 loop is CASSWVSGKAGELFF. CDR3 bases: TGCGCCAGCAGCTGGGTTAGCGGGAAGGCCGGGGAGCTGTTTTTT.

This chain uses TRBV7-8 with TRBJ2-2, with D unresolved. This CDR3 region has 14 residues. V was clipped by 1 base and J by 6 bases, with 9 bases between them. The germline V gene encodes CDR1 SGHVS and CDR2 FQNEAQ. CDR3 region: CASSLGMSAGELFF. CDR3 in DNA: TGTGCCAGCAGCTTAGGAATGTCGGCCGGGGAGCTGTTTTTT. The full variable domain, with the rest looked up from reference TRBV7-8 and TRBJ2-2, is GAGVSQSPRYKVAKRGQDVALRCDPISGHVSLFWYQQALGQGPEFLTYFQNEAQLDKSGLPSDRFFAERPEGSVSTLKIQRTQQEDSAVYLCASSLGMSAGELFFGEGSRLTVL.

V is TRBV4-2 and J is TRBJ2-3; 7 bases map to TRBD1. Per germline, CDR1 LGHNA and CDR2 YNFKEQ. The CDR3 runs 14 residues. The J segment lost 6 bases and the V segment lost 4 bases, leaving 7 bases of the junction unmatched. The CDR3 nucleotides read TGTGCCAGCAGCCCGGAGCCCAGGGGGGATACGCAGTATTTT. Protein product: CASSPEPRGDTQYF.

This chain joins TRBV9 and TRBJ2-5; TRBD2 is a possible D gene (5 bases). Germline loops: CDR1 SGDLS, CDR2 YYNGEE. This CDR3 is built from 14 residues. V lost 0 bases, J lost 1 base, and 7 bases lay in between. The CDR3, as DNA: TGTGCCAGCAGCGTAGATCGGGGCCAAGAGACCCAGTACTTC. Its protein product is CASSVDRGQETQYF.

CDR3 in DNA: TGTGCCAGCACTAGCGGGAGCTGGGAAAACACAGATACGCAGTATTTT. Translated, it gives CASTSGSWENTDTQYF. The gene calls are TRBV6-8 and TRBJ2-3; 10 bases line up with TRBD2. With 7 bases clipped from V and 2 bases from J, the junction kept 9 bases outside the gene matches. Per germline, CDR1 MNHGY and CDR2 SAAAGT. The CDR3 length is 16 residues.

The chain carries TRBV27 and TRBJ2-7; 7 nucleotides agree with TRBD1. J gave up 2 bases and V 5 bases, and 3 bases lay outside the gene matches. CDR3 size: 13 residues. Germline CDR1 reads MNHEY; CDR2 reads SMNVEV (reference sequence). The DNA for the CDR3 is TGTGCCAGCAGTAACAGGGGAGCCTACGAGCAGTACTTC. This encodes CASSNRGAYEQYF.